The source of this T cell receptor (beta chain) is a study of regulatory T cells in long-lasting Graves disease. As for time point: persistent/refractory GD, antithyroid drugs over 5 years with positive TRAb. Construction of the TCR library relied on RNA isolated from PBMCs. Criteria from the American Thyroid Association guidelines were applied to diagnose Graves' disease. EDTA tubes received about 10 milliliters of collected peripheral blood. This clonotype has more than one count but fewer than ten. Antigen: not known. Both iRepertoire HTBI primers and Arm-PCR of CDR3 regions were used to build the TCR beta libraries. Each CDR3 protein is one row after TCRdb ran MiXCR on the multiplex PCR reads. In the table there are hundreds of thousands of distinct CDR3 sequences, around 30% of which are singletons. In germline, CDR1 is PRHDT, CDR2 FYEKMQ (reference sequence). CDR3 size: 15 residues. V was clipped by 5 bases and J by 5 bases, with 18 bases between them.

Study outcomes and limitations: Persistent disease showed a preference for TRBV28, TRBJ1-2 and TRBJ2-5. Those with persistent Graves' had less TCR diversity than newly diagnosed patients.

The specimen comprised peripheral blood mononuclear cells (PBMCs), sampled when the disease was refractory, from a patient treated with antithyroid drugs. This clonotype was obtained from a female donor with Graves disease. The chain combines TRBV13 with TRBJ1-1; D possibly corresponds to TRBD1 (6 bases). DNA of the CDR3: TGTGCCAGCAGCCCCCTCGGGGGCGTATATACTGAAGCTTTCTTT. Amino acids: CASSPLGGVYTEAFF.